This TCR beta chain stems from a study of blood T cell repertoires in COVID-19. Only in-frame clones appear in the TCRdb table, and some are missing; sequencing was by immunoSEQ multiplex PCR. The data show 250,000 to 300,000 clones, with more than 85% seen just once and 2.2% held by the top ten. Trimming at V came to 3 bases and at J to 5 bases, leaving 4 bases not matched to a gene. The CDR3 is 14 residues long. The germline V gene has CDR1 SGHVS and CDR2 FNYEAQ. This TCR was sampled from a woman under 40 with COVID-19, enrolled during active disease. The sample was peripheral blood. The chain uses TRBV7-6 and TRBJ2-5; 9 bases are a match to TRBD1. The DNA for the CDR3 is TGTGCCAGCAGCTTTACAGGGGGCACGGAGACCCAGTACTTC. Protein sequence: CASSFTGGTETQYF.